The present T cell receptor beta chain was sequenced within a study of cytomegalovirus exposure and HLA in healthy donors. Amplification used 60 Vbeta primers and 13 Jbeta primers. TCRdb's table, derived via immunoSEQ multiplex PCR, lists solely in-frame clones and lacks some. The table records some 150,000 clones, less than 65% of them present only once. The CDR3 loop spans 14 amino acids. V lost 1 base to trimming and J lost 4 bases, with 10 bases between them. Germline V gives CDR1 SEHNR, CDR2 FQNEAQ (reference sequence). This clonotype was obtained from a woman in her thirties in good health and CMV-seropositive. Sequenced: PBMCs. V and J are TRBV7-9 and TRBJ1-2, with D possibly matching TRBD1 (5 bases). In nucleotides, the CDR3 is TGTGCCAGCAGCTTAGACAGGCAACTCTATGGCTACACCTTC. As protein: CASSLDRQLYGYTF.